The entry that follows covers one T cell receptor beta chain sequence. This entry comes from a study of cytomegalovirus exposure and HLA in healthy donors. Trimming removed 0 bases at V and 4 bases at J, with 12 bases between. The CDR3 spans 15 residues. Germline lookup yields CDR1 MGHRA and CDR2 YSYEKL. The PCR made use of 60 Vbeta and 13 Jbeta primers. Only in-frame clones appear in the TCRdb table, and some are missing; sequencing was by immunoSEQ multiplex PCR. The sample carries some 91,000 clones, around 74% recorded once. The sample taken for sequencing was PBMCs. The V call is TRBV4-1, the J call TRBJ1-1, with D tentatively TRBD1 (5 bases). The origin of this receptor is a man aged 35 to 55 in good health and CMV-seropositive. The CDR3: CASSQDPAGGTEAFF. Here the CDR3 DNA reads TGCGCCAGCAGCCAAGATCCCGCGGGGGGCACTGAAGCTTTCTTT.